This T cell receptor (beta chain) was sequenced in a study of radiation and T cells in renal cell carcinoma. Measured with immunoSEQ multiplex PCR; TCRdb has only the in-frame clones, and not every one. The table has 130,000 or so clones, 83% seen once; the top ten hold under 30%. About this clone: Its antigen remains unidentified.

Time point specified: baseline pretreatment blood. Treatment denoted: 15 Gy SBRT to primary tumor, nephrectomy 4 weeks later. Serial blood draws occurred at baseline and 2 and 4 weeks post-SBRT. Clear cell pathology was present in this patient's renal cell carcinoma. General study findings and limits: No pretreatment tumor biopsies were available for baseline clonotypes. In blood, top tumor clones expanded by 2 weeks, shrinking by 4.

The sequencing used blood, collected from a patient whose treatment included radiotherapy and nephrectomy. The sequence derives from a woman in her forties or fifties with renal cell carcinoma.

CDR3 sequence: CAWSVPPVSGANVLTF. For the CDR3, the DNA is TGTGCCTGGAGTGTACCACCAGTCTCTGGGGCCAACGTCCTGACTTTC. The chain links TRBV30 to TRBJ2-6; D unclear. CDR1 GTSNPN and CDR2 SVGIG come from the germline V gene (reference sequence). The length of the CDR3 is 16 residues. The V end lost 0 bases, the J end lost 0 bases, and 9 bases lay between the germline ends.